The clone carrying this T cell receptor (beta chain) occurred a few times. This sample stems from a study of blood T cell repertoires in COVID-19. In the study overall: Italy, Spain and the United States were the sources of the convalescent and acute COVID-19 samples. From T cells, B-cell-depleted T cells, or PBMCs came the material, which was cDNA or gDNA.

Seattle participants joined during active infection and were tracked over time. Germline CDR1 is MGHRA and CDR2 is YSYEKL. Trimming removed 5 bases from V and 7 bases from J, with 11 bases in between. The CDR3 has 13 residues. In the authors' methods: For nucleated cells, counts were estimated from reference gene primer amplification. Profiling relied on immunoSEQ multiplex PCR, and the TCRdb table lists in-frame clones only, not all of them. That table gives V, J and clone size, and the DNA gave D and trimming. The sample shows nearly 350,000 clones, about nine tenths of them seen only once. The sequencing sample was made of peripheral blood. The chain is built from TRBV4-1 and TRBJ1-4; possibly TRBD1 for D (6 bases). The receptor was isolated from a woman between 70 and 85 years old with COVID-19, enrolled during active disease. CDR3 nucleotide sequence: TGCGCCAGCAGCGGGGACATCAGTGAAAAACTGTTTTTT. Its protein is CASSGDISEKLFF.